These 25 T cell receptor beta chains were sequenced from one sample in a study of pediatric ulcerative colitis. The repertoire was sequenced with immunoSEQ multiplex PCR; TCRdb's copy has only in-frame clones and lacks some. The sample records 64,000 or so clones, around 80% being singletons. What was sequenced was blood. The receptors come from a boy younger than 18 with moderate ulcerative colitis.

CDR3 sequence (DNA): TGTGCCAGCAGGCGCAACCGTGAAAAACTGTTTTTT. As protein: CASRRNREKLFF. This sequence joins TRBV27 and TRBJ1-4; D ambiguous. The CDR3 has 12 amino acids. The V end was cut by 6 bases, the J end by 7 bases, with 9 bases between. Germline-derived CDR1 and CDR2 are MNHEY and SMNVEV (reference sequence). Supplemented by reference TRBV27 and TRBJ1-4, the full variable domain reads EAQVTQNPRYLITVTGKKLTVTCSQNMNHEYMSWYRQDPGLGLRQIYYSMNVEVTDKGDVPEGYKVSRKEKRNFPLILESPSPNQTSLYFCASRRNREKLFFGSGTQLSVL.

The gene calls are TRBV29-1 and TRBJ1-1; no clear D. Germline values: CDR1 SQVTM, CDR2 ANQGSEA. The CDR3 length is 12 residues. The V and J ends lost 4 bases and 1 base respectively, with 7 bases between them. As DNA, the CDR3 is TGCAGCGTTGTGCCCGGGAACACTGAAGCTTTCTTT. This translates into CSVVPGNTEAFF.

The chain has TRBV7-8 and TRBJ2-1, with 15 bases matching TRBD2. This CDR3 has 18 amino acids. V lost 11 bases, J lost 4 bases, and 15 bases stayed unmatched. Germline V lookup: CDR1 SGHVS, CDR2 FQNEAQ. In DNA, the CDR3 is TGTGCCTCCTCTCCTGGGGGACTAGCGGGAGGTCCTTACAATGAGCAGTTCTTC. Translation: CASSPGGLAGGPYNEQFF.

The V gene is TRBV28, the J gene TRBJ1-5; 7 nucleotides line up with TRBD1. The V gene's germline CDR1 is MDHEN and CDR2 SYDVKM. Trimming at V came to 2 bases and at J to 7 bases, leaving 5 bases not matched to a gene. This CDR3 is 14 amino acids long. CDR3 in DNA: TGTGCCAGCAGTTTACTGGACAGGAGCCAGCCCCAGCATTTT. It yields the protein CASSLLDRSQPQHF.

This clone has only a few counts. J is TRBJ2-7 and V is TRBV11-2; no clear D. The CDR3 runs to 13 residues. Per germline, CDR1 SGHAT and CDR2 FQNNGV. Trimming removed 5 bases at V and 3 bases at J, with 11 bases between. The CDR3 DNA reads TGTGCCAGCAGCCGAACAAGGGACTACGAGCAGTACTTC. Translated: CASSRTRDYEQYF.

This clone has a handful of counts. The chain has TRBV5-1 and TRBJ2-7; possibly TRBD2 for D (5 bases). This CDR3 region has 16 residues. CDR1 SGHRS and CDR2 YFSETQ come from the germline V gene. Trimming removed 4 bases at V and 4 bases at J, with 21 bases between. CDR3 nucleotides: TGCGCCAGCAGCAATATCGGGAAGACCTTGGTTTACGAGCAGTACTTC. This translates into CASSNIGKTLVYEQYF.

This clone was detected only once. The same CDR3 arises from other DNA sequences in this sample as well. The rearrangement links TRBV6-5 to TRBJ2-7; either TRBD1 or TRBD2 may fit D (6 bases each). Germline lookup yields CDR1 MNHEY and CDR2 SVGAGI. Trimming cost V 2 bases and J 3 bases, with 14 bases left between them. The CDR3 has 15 amino acids. CDR3 coding DNA: TGTGCCAGCAGTTACAACCGGGGGCCAGGCTACGAGCAGTACTTC. It yields the protein CASSYNRGPGYEQYF.

CDR3 sequence (DNA): TGTGCCAGCAGTGCCACCGGGACTAGCGGGAGCGAGCAGTACTTC. Translated: CASSATGTSGSEQYF. The chain couples TRBV6-6 to TRBJ2-7, with TRBD2 matching 14 bases. This CDR3 is 15 amino acids long. V was clipped by 5 bases and J by 6 bases; unmatched bases: 6. Per the germline V gene, CDR1 is MNHNY and CDR2 is SVGAGI (reference sequence).

Here the CDR3 DNA reads TGTGCCAGCAGCATCCAAGAGACCCAGTACTTC. Its protein product is CASSIQETQYF. This sequence joins TRBV14 and TRBJ2-5; no definite D call. Deletions cut 5 bases from V and 1 base from J, with 2 bases between. This CDR3 comprises 11 residues. The V gene's germline CDR1 is SGHDN and CDR2 FVKESK.

The J gene is TRBJ1-1, the V gene TRBV25-1, with D hard to call. Germline loops: CDR1 MGHDK, CDR2 SYGVNS. V dropped 1 base and J dropped 7 bases, with 10 bases sitting between them. The CDR3 contains 13 residues. The DNA for the CDR3 is TGTGCCAGCAGTGAATCTAGATCGGATGAAGCTTTCTTT. This codes for CASSESRSDEAFF.

V usage is TRBV6-5 and J usage is TRBJ1-2, with a possible D match to TRBD1 (5 bases). This CDR3 has 12 amino acids. V lost 6 bases and J 5 bases, leaving 10 bases between the germline ends. CDR1 is MNHEY and CDR2 is SVGAGI in the germline V gene. In DNA form, the CDR3 reads TGTGCCAGCAGCCACGACAGTTATGGCTACACCTTC. Translation: CASSHDSYGYTF.

Only a few counts were recorded for this clone. This chain links TRBV29-1 with TRBJ1-1, with D unresolved. Between the trimmed V and J ends, which lost 3 bases and 5 bases, there was a span of 7 bases. Germline CDR1 reads SQVTM; CDR2 reads ANQGSEA. This CDR3 has 11 residues. This CDR3 is CSVERATEAFF. The CDR3 DNA reads as TGCAGCGTTGAGAGGGCAACTGAAGCTTTCTTT. Filled out from reference TRBV29-1 and TRBJ1-1, the complete variable domain reads SAVISQKPSRDICQRGTSLTIQCQVDSQVTMMFWYRQQPGQSLTLIATANQGSEATYESGFVIDKFPISRPNLTFSTLTVSNMSPEDSSIYLCSVERATEAFFGQGTRLTVV.

The genes are TRBV19 and TRBJ1-2; no definite D call. The V and J ends lost 6 bases and 4 bases respectively, with 12 bases between them. Germline values: CDR1 LNHDA, CDR2 SQIVND (reference sequence). CDR3 length: 13 residues. CDR3 bases: TGTGCCAGTAGGGTCGACGGCCTCTATGGCTACACCTTC. Its translation is CASRVDGLYGYTF.

The chain combines TRBV5-6 with TRBJ2-5, with TRBD1 matching 9 bases. V shed 4 bases and J 4 bases; nucleotides not matched to a gene: 17. The CDR3 has 18 amino acids. Germline loops: CDR1 SGHDT, CDR2 YYEEEE. The CDR3: CASSTGTGTRLLLETQYF. CDR3 sequence (DNA): TGTGCCAGCAGCACGGGGACAGGGACAAGACTTCTTTTAGAGACCCAGTACTTC.

This sequence joins TRBV15 and TRBJ2-7, with TRBD1 identical over 8 bases. The CDR3 is 13 residues long. CDR1 is LNHNV, CDR2 YYDKDF, per germline (reference sequence). V dropped 0 bases and J dropped 6; count of bases not matched to a gene: 1. In DNA, the CDR3 is TGTGCCACCAGCAGAGACAGGGGGCTCGAGCAGTACTTC. Translated, it gives CATSRDRGLEQYF. The full variable domain, its missing parts supplied by reference TRBV15 and TRBJ2-7, is DAMVIQNPRYQVTQFGKPVTLSCSQTLNHNVMYWYQQKSSQAPKLLFHYYDKDFNNEADTPDNFQSRRPNTSFCFLDIRSPGLGDTAMYLCATSRDRGLEQYFGPGTRLTVT.

The V and J genes are TRBV11-3 and TRBJ1-1; D not resolved. The CDR3 is 15 amino acids. CDR1 and CDR2 from the germline V gene are SGHNT and YENEEA. V lost 5 bases to trimming and J lost 7 bases, with 20 bases between them. CDR3 sequence: CASSPDTSPGGEAFF. The CDR3 DNA reads TGTGCCAGCAGCCCCGACACCTCCCCCGGAGGTGAAGCTTTCTTT.

This clone was counted between two and nine times. The V and J genes are TRBV6-4 and TRBJ2-3; 8 nucleotides align to TRBD2. Trimming removed 0 bases from V and 2 bases from J; junction bases left unmatched: 4. There are 16 residues in the CDR3. The germline CDR1 and CDR2 sequences are MRHNA and SNTAGT. Here the CDR3 reads CASSDSGSGNTDTQYF. DNA for the CDR3: TGTGCCAGCAGTGACTCCGGTAGCGGGAACACAGATACGCAGTATTTT.

The gene calls are TRBV7-3 and TRBJ2-2; 9 positions match TRBD1. The CDR3 runs 14 residues. Per the germline V gene, CDR1 is SGHTA and CDR2 is FQGTGA. V lost 3 bases and J lost 6; bases outside the gene matches: 2. The DNA of the CDR3 is TGTGCCAGCAGCTTCGGGACAGGGTCCGGGGAGCTGTTTTTT. Its protein is CASSFGTGSGELFF. The full variable domain, rest sourced from reference TRBV7-3 and TRBJ2-2, is GAGVSQTPSNKVTEKGKYVELRCDPISGHTALYWYRQSLGQGPEFLIYFQGTGAADDSGLPNDRFFAVRPEGSVSTLKIQRTERGDSAVYLCASSFGTGSGELFFGEGSRLTVL.

The J gene is TRBJ1-2, the V gene TRBV6-5; D uncertain. Germline values: CDR1 MNHEY, CDR2 SVGAGI. The CDR3 totals 15 residues. V lost 0 bases, J lost 2 bases, and 10 bases lay in between. The CDR3 sequence is CASSYSIAANYGYTF. CDR3 DNA sequence: TGTGCCAGCAGTTACTCGATAGCGGCGAACTATGGCTACACCTTC.

V and J are TRBV27 and TRBJ2-5; D may be TRBD1 (6 bases). Trimming shortened V by 1 base and J by 4 bases, and 13 bases separated the two germline ends. This CDR3 region has 15 residues. Germline CDR1 and CDR2: MNHEY and SMNVEV (reference sequence). CDR3: CASSLWGRGVETQYF. CDR3 bases: TGTGCCAGCAGTTTATGGGGCAGGGGAGTAGAGACCCAGTACTTC.

The V call is TRBV7-6, the J call TRBJ1-5, with D unresolved. Trimming left V 4 bases short and J 2 bases short, with 9 bases between. The CDR3 spans 14 residues. In germline, CDR1 is SGHVS, CDR2 FNYEAQ. The CDR3 loop reads CASSSHTGNQPQHF. CDR3 in DNA: TGTGCCAGCAGCTCCCACACGGGCAATCAGCCCCAGCATTTT.

This chain joins TRBV27 and TRBJ1-1; 9 nucleotides match TRBD1. With 5 bases clipped from V and 5 bases from J, the junction kept 9 bases outside the gene matches. The V gene's germline CDR1 is MNHEY and CDR2 SMNVEV (reference sequence). The CDR3 contains 15 residues. CDR3 in amino acids: CASSAPGQGYTEAFF. DNA of the CDR3: TGTGCCAGCAGTGCACCGGGACAGGGATATACTGAAGCTTTCTTT.

The rearrangement joins TRBV13 to TRBJ2-5; no clear D gene. Germline V gives CDR1 PRHDT, CDR2 FYEKMQ (reference sequence). Trimming took off 3 bases at V and 2 bases at J, with 1 base between the two ends. The CDR3 runs 11 residues. The CDR3 sequence is CASSLQETQYF. The CDR3 coding sequence is TGTGCCAGCAGCTTGCAAGAGACCCAGTACTTC. Variable domain in full (rest from reference TRBV13 and TRBJ2-5): AAGVIQSPRHLIKEKRETATLKCYPIPRHDTVYWYQQGPGQDPQFLISFYEKMQSDKGSIPDRFSAQQFSDYHSELNMSSLELGDSALYFCASSLQETQYFGPGTRLLVL.

The chain joins TRBV28 to TRBJ1-2; D is unresolved. Between the trimmed V and J ends, which lost 7 bases and 3 bases, there was a span of 9 bases. The V gene's germline CDR1 is MDHEN and CDR2 SYDVKM. The CDR3 totals 12 residues. The CDR3 nucleotides read TGTGCCAGCAAGGAGGAGGACTATGGCTACACCTTC. Translation gives CASKEEDYGYTF.

This chain connects TRBV7-8 to TRBJ1-2, with TRBD1 identical over 8 bases. Germline V gives CDR1 SGHVS, CDR2 FQNEAQ. J gave up 3 bases and V 5 bases, and 14 bases lay outside the gene matches. The CDR3 runs to 17 residues. The CDR3 DNA is TGTGCCAGCAGCCCATGGACAGGGACCGTCAGGGACTATGGCTACACCTTC. Its protein product is CASSPWTGTVRDYGYTF.